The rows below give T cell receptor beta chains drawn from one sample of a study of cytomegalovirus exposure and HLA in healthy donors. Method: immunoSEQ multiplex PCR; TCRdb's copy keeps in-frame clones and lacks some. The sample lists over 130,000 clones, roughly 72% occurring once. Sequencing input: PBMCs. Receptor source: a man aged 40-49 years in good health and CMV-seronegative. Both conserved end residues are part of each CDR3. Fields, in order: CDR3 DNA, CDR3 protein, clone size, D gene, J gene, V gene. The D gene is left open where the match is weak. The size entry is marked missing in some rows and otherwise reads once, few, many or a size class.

TGTGCCAGCAGCCCCGCCAACGGAGGAATCGAGCAGTACTTC CASSPANGGIEQYF few - TRBJ2-7 TRBV28
TGCGCCAGCAGCCAGACAGGACTTATGGACGAGCAGTACTTC CASSQTGLMDEQYF - - TRBJ2-7 TRBV4-3
TGTGCCAGCCGGGGGTACGGGGCTGGGGAGACCCAGTACTTC CASRGYGAGETQYF - - TRBJ2-5 TRBV6-1
TGTGCCAGCAGTGAACCCGGGACAGGGCGGGACTATGGCTACACCTTC CASSEPGTGRDYGYTF once TRBD1 TRBJ1-2 TRBV28
TGTGCCAGCAGCCGTCAGGGCTACGAGCAGTACTTC CASSRQGYEQYF - - TRBJ2-7 TRBV7-9
TGTGCCAGCAGTTCACGGGACAGTGGGGAGACCCAGTACTTC CASSSRDSGETQYF - TRBD1 TRBJ2-5 TRBV27
TGTGCCAGCAGCGATCCGGGACTAGGTTACAATGAGCAGTTCTTC CASSDPGLGYNEQFF once TRBD2 TRBJ2-1 TRBV9
TGCAGCGTTGACGAAGGGAGGGTAGACTATGGCTACACCTTC CSVDEGRVDYGYTF - - TRBJ1-2 TRBV29-1
TGTGCCAGCAGTTTCAGGGGGAACACTGAAGCTTTCTTT CASSFRGNTEAFF - - TRBJ1-1 TRBV6-5
TGTGCCAGCAGTTTATCGGGAGACGACGAGCAGTACTTC CASSLSGDDEQYF - - TRBJ2-7 TRBV27
TGTGCCAGCAGTGGACAGGGGGCAGGCACCGGGGAGCTGTTTTTT CASSGQGAGTGELFF - TRBD1 TRBJ2-2 TRBV6-1
TGTGCCAGCAGATTGGGACAGGGGTGGCAAGAGACCCAGTACTTC CASRLGQGWQETQYF - TRBD1 TRBJ2-5 TRBV6-1
TGTGCCAGCAGCAAAGACCCGGGACTAGCGGGGGGGCAAGAGCAGTACTTC CASSKDPGLAGGQEQYF - - TRBJ2-5 TRBV21-1
TGTGCCAGCAGCTTAGTGGCGGGGCAGCAGTACTTC CASSLVAGQQYF few - TRBJ2-7 TRBV7-2
TGCGCCAGCAGCTCAAGATCGTACAGGGACAATGAGCAGTTCTTC CASSSRSYRDNEQFF - - TRBJ2-1 TRBV5-1
TGTGCCAGCAGCATAAATGAAAAACTGTTTTTT CASSINEKLFF - - TRBJ1-4 TRBV11-2
TGTGCCAGCAGTTTAAAGACAGTAACCGGGGAGCTGTTTTTT CASSLKTVTGELFF - - TRBJ2-2 TRBV28
TGTGCCAGCAGCTTGGCCGCGGCTAGCGGGGATAATGAGCAGTTCTTC CASSLAAASGDNEQFF few TRBD2 TRBJ2-1 TRBV5-6
TGCGCCAGCAGCCAAGGACTAGCGGGACTCAATGAGCAGTTCTTC CASSQGLAGLNEQFF few TRBD2 TRBJ2-1 TRBV4-1